Shown below are 16 T cell receptor beta chains from a single sample sequenced in a study of metastatic and nonmetastatic thyroid tumors. All patients were untreated before thyroid surgery. TCRdb reprocessed the PCR reads using MiXCR. The table lists roughly 57,000 clones, 20% to 25% of them singletons. The sequenced material came from blood. These receptors all stem from a female donor with papillary thyroid cancer or a benign thyroid nodule (not recorded which). Some clones in this sample may be carry-over from other donors' samples.

This clone was observed once. Sequence at one end of the junction differs from germline and may be a read error. The V gene is TRBV7-3, the J gene TRBJ2-7, with 8 bases aligning to TRBD2. The CDR3 sequence is 15 residues long. Germline V gene data show CDR1 as SGHTA and CDR2 as FQGTGA. Here the CDR3 DNA reads TGTGCCAGCATCTTAAATGGCGGGAGGCCCTACGAGCAGTACTTC. Encoded protein: CASILNGGRPYEQYF.

Ten or more counts support this clone. The chain links TRBV10-2 to TRBJ2-1; the D gene is possibly TRBD2 (6 bases). Trimming shortened V by 4 bases and J by 9 bases, and 13 bases separated the two germline ends. CDR1 WSHSY and CDR2 SAAADI come from the germline V gene. The CDR3 consists of 13 residues. The CDR3, as DNA: TGCGCCAGCAGTGGGGGGGACTCAAGTGAGCAGTTCTTC. Amino acids: CASSGGDSSEQFF.

This clone was counted between two and nine times. A single base separates this from a much larger clone, so it may be a read error. The chain recombines TRBV12-3 or TRBV12-4 with TRBJ2-1, with D hard to call. Deletions cut 5 bases from V and 6 bases from J, with 20 bases between. CDR3 length: 16 amino acids. The CDR3 DNA reads TGTGCCAGCAGTCCCAGTGACATCTACTTGGGCAATGAGCAGTTCTTC. Its protein is CASSPSDIYLGNEQFF.

This clone was seen repeatedly, ten times or more. The chain links TRBV2 to TRBJ2-1, with 7 bases fitting TRBD2. CDR3 length equals 15 residues. In germline, CDR1 is SNHLY, CDR2 FYNNEI. The V and J ends lost 8 bases and 5 bases, in that order; junction bases with no gene match: 12. DNA for the CDR3: TGTGCCAGCGGGGTCCGGGCTAGCGGCGACAATGAGCAGTTCTTC. It codes for CASGVRASGDNEQFF.

This clone was seen ten or more times. V is TRBV5-7 and J is TRBJ2-1; D uncertain. TRBV5-7 is sorted into the ORF group, with uncertain function. This CDR3 spans 11 amino acids. Trimming pared 6 bases from V and 4 bases from J, leaving 5 bases between. The CDR3 DNA reads as TGTGCCAGCAAAGCTTACAATGAGCAGTTCTTC. This encodes CASKAYNEQFF.

This clone was found many times. The genes are TRBV9 and TRBJ1-5, with 7 nucleotides matching TRBD1. The CDR3 is 15 residues long. Per the germline V gene, CDR1 is SGDLS and CDR2 is YYNGEE. Trimming took 3 bases from V and 6 from J; bases not matched to a gene: 9. The CDR3 sequence: CASSEHPAGGQPQHF. DNA of the CDR3: TGTGCCAGCAGCGAGCACCCGGCAGGGGGTCAGCCCCAGCATTTT.

This clone has more than one count but fewer than ten. A much larger clone differs from this one at a single base, so this may be a read error. This chain joins TRBV19 and TRBJ2-3, with D tentatively TRBD2 (5 bases). Germline-derived CDR1 and CDR2 are LNHDA and SQIVND (reference sequence). This CDR3 has 14 amino acids. The CDR3 reads CVSSIEGSTDTQYF. The CDR3 DNA reads as TGTGTCAGTAGTATAGAGGGTAGCACAGATACGCAGTATTTT.

This clone was counted ten times or more. The chain is built from TRBV27 and TRBJ2-7; TRBD2 is a possible D gene (6 bases). V was cut by 5 bases and J by 2 bases, with 10 bases left in between. The CDR3 has 13 residues. CDR1 is MNHEY, CDR2 SMNVEV, per germline (reference sequence). The CDR3 loop reads CASSRDSAYEQYF. Written as DNA, the CDR3 is TGTGCCAGCAGTCGGGACTCAGCCTACGAGCAGTACTTC.

The table lists this clone with a few counts. A much bigger clone sits one base away, suggesting this may be a read error. The V gene is TRBV3-1, the J gene TRBJ2-3; no firm D call. The CDR3 has 11 residues. Germline CDR1 LGHDT, CDR2 YNNKEL (reference sequence). Trimming cost V 7 bases and J 5 bases, with 7 bases left between them. CDR3 coding DNA: TGTGCCAGCATGGGTCGAGATACGCAGTATTTT. The encoded protein is CASMGRDTQYF.

This clone was recorded at least ten times. The chain links TRBV4-1 to TRBJ1-1; no reliable D call. The CDR3 spans 15 residues. Germline V CDR1 and CDR2: MGHRA, YSYEKL. The germline V and J ends were trimmed by 6 bases and 1 base, with 15 bases remaining between them. The CDR3: CASRPSTFQNTEAFF. CDR3 nucleotide sequence: TGCGCCAGCAGACCTTCGACATTTCAGAACACTGAAGCTTTCTTT.

Comment on this clone: The junction departs from germline at one end; a sequencing error may be responsible. The V gene is TRBV20-1, the J gene TRBJ2-7; D possibly uses TRBD1 or TRBD2 (6 bases each). The CDR3 loop spans 14 amino acids. Germline lookup yields CDR1 DFQATT and CDR2 SNEGSKA (reference sequence). Here the CDR3 reads CSARGSRGAVEHYF. Here the CDR3 DNA reads TGCAGTGCTAGAGGATCAAGGGGGGCCGTGGAGCATTACTTC.

Ten or more counts support this clone. The V and J genes are TRBV24-1 and TRBJ1-1; D is undetermined. The V gene's germline CDR1 is KGHDR and CDR2 SFDVKD. This CDR3 has 13 amino acids. V was clipped by 7 bases and J by 2 bases, with 10 bases between them. CDR3 loop: CATSGRLNTEAFF. CDR3 DNA: TGTGCCACCAGCGGACGGCTCAACACTGAAGCTTTCTTT.

This clone has at least ten counts. The chain links TRBV20-1 to TRBJ1-5, with 10 positions matching TRBD1. Looked up from germline, CDR1 is DFQATT and CDR2 is SNEGSKA (reference sequence). The J segment lost 2 bases and the V segment lost 3 bases, leaving 1 base of the junction unmatched. The CDR3 contains 14 residues. CDR3 nucleotide sequence: TGCAGTGCTAGTGGACAGGGGGGCAATCAGCCCCAGCATTTT. Its translation: CSASGQGGNQPQHF.

The table lists this clone with many counts. A much larger clone is a single base away; this may be a read error. The V and J genes are TRBV30 and TRBJ1-4, with D perhaps TRBD1 (6 bases). The CDR3 is made up of 14 amino acids. The germline V gene encodes CDR1 GTSNPN and CDR2 SVGIG (reference sequence). The CDR3 region is CAWTRGGTNGKLFF. The DNA of the CDR3 is TGTGCCTGGACTCGAGGGGGAACTAATGGAAAACTGTTTTTT. Full variable domain (missing parts from reference TRBV30 and TRBJ1-4): SQTIHQWPATLVQPVGSPLSLECTVEGTSNPNLYWYRQAAGRGLQLLFYSVGIGQISSEVPQNLSASRPQDRQFILSSKKLLLSDSGFYLCAWTRGGTNGKLFFGSGTQLSVL.

This clone was seen ten or more times. The rearrangement uses TRBV30 and TRBJ1-2; TRBD1 matches at 8 bases. CDR3 length: 13 amino acids. J lost 4 bases, V lost 4 bases, and 5 bases had no gene match. Germline lookup yields CDR1 GTSNPN and CDR2 SVGIG (reference sequence). This chain's CDR3 is CAWMRDRPYGYTF. The CDR3 DNA is TGTGCCTGGATGAGGGACAGGCCCTATGGCTACACCTTC.

This chain joins TRBV6-1 and TRBJ2-7; TRBD2 agrees at 11 bases. V dropped 9 bases and J dropped 3; count of bases not matched to a gene: 13. The length of the CDR3 is 16 residues. The germline V gene has CDR1 MNHNS and CDR2 SASEGT. CDR3: CARLAGATFLNYEQYF. The CDR3 DNA sequence: TGTGCCAGACTAGCGGGAGCAACTTTCCTCAACTACGAGCAGTACTTC.